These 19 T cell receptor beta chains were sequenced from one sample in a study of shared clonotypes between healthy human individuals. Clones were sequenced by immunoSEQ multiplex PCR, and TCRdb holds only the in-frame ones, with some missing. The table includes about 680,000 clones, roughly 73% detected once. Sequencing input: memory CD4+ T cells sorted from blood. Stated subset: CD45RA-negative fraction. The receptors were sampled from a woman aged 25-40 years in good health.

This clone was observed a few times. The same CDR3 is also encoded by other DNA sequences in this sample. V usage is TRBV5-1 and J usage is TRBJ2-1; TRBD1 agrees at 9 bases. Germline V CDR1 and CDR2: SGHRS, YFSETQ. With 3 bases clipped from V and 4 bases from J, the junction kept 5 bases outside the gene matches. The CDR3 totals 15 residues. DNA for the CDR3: TGCGCCAGCAGCTCCGAGGGACAGGGTTACAATGAGCAGTTCTTC. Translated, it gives CASSSEGQGYNEQFF.

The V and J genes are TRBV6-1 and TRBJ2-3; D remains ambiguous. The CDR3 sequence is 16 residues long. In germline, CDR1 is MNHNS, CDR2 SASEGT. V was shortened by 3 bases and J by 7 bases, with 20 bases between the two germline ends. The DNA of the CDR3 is TGTGCCAGCAGTGACGAGTCGTCAAGAATCTTCCATACGCAGTATTTT. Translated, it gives CASSDESSRIFHTQYF.

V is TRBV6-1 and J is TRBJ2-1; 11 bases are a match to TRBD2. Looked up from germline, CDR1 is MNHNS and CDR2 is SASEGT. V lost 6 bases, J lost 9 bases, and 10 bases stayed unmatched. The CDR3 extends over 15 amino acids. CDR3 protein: CASRALAGVVGEQFF. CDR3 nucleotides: TGTGCCAGCAGGGCACTAGCGGGAGTAGTTGGTGAGCAGTTCTTC.

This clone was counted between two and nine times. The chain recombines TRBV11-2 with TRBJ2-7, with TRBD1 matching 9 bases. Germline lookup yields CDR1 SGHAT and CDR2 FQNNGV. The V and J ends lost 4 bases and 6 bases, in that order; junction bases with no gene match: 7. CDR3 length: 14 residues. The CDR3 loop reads CASSSQGAIGEQYF. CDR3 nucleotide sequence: TGTGCCAGCAGCTCACAGGGGGCTATAGGCGAGCAGTACTTC.

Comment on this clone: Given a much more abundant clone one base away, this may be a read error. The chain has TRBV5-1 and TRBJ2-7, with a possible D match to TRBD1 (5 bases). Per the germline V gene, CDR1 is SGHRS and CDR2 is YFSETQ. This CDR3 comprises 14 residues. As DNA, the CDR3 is TGCGCCAGCAGCTTGTACCGGCAGGGTAACGAGCAGTGCTTC. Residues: CASSLYRQGNEQCF.

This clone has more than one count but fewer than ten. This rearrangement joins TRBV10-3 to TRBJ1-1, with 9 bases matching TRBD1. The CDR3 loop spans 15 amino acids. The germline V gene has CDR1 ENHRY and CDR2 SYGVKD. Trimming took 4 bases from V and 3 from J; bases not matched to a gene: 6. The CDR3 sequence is CAISATGGSDTEAFF. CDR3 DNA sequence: TGTGCCATCAGTGCCACAGGGGGCTCTGACACTGAAGCTTTCTTT.

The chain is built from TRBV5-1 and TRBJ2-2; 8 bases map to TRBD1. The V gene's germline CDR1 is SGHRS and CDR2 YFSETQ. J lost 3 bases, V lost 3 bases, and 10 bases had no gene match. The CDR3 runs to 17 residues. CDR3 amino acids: CASSWTGNSADTGELFF. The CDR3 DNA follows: TGCGCCAGCAGCTGGACAGGGAATAGCGCCGACACCGGGGAGCTGTTTTTT.

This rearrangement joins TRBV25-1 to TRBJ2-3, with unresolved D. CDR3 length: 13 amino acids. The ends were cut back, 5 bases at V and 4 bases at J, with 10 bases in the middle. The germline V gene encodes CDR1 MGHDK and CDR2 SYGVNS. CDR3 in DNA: TGTGCCAGCAGTTGGTCCTCCGCAGATACGCAGTATTTT. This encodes CASSWSSADTQYF.

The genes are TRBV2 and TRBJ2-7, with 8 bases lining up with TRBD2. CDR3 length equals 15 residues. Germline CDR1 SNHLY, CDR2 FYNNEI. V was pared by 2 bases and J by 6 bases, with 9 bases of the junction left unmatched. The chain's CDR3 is CASSELERETAEQYF. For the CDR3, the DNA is TGTGCCAGCAGTGAACTGGAGCGGGAGACGGCCGAGCAGTACTTC. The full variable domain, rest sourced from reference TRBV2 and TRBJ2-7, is EPEVTQTPSHQVTQMGQEVILRCVPISNHLYFYWYRQILGQKVEFLVSFYNNEISEKSEIFDDQFSVERPDGSNFTLKIRSTKLEDSAMYFCASSELERETAEQYFGPGTRLTVT.

CDR3 DNA: TGTGCCAGCACCCGACGGACAGGACTGAACACTGAAGCTTTCTTT. Protein product: CASTRRTGLNTEAFF. The chain joins TRBV6-1 to TRBJ1-1, with 7 bases that match TRBD1. The J segment lost 0 bases and the V segment lost 7 bases, leaving 8 bases of the junction unmatched. Germline assignment: CDR1 MNHNS and CDR2 SASEGT. The CDR3 sequence is 15 residues long.

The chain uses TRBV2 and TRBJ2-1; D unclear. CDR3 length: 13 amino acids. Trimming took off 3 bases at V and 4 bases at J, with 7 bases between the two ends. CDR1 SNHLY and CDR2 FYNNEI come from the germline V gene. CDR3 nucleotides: TGTGCCAGCAGTGAGGCAGGATACAATGAGCAGTTCTTC. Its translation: CASSEAGYNEQFF. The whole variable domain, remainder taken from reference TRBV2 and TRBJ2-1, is EPEVTQTPSHQVTQMGQEVILRCVPISNHLYFYWYRQILGQKVEFLVSFYNNEISEKSEIFDDQFSVERPDGSNFTLKIRSTKLEDSAMYFCASSEAGYNEQFFGPGTRLTVL.

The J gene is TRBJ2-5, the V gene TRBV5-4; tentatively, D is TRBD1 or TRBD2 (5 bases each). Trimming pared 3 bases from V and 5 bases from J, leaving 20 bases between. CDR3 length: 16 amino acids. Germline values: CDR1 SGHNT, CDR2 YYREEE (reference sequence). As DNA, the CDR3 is TGTGCCAGCAGCTCAACCGGGACCCTAAGAGGGGAGACCCAGTACTTC. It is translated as CASSSTGTLRGETQYF.

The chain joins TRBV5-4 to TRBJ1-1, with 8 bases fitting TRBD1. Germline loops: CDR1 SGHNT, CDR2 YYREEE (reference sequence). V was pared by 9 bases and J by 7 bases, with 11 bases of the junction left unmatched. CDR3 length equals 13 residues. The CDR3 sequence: CATIFQGADEAFF. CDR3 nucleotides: TGTGCCACCATCTTTCAGGGGGCGGATGAAGCTTTCTTT.

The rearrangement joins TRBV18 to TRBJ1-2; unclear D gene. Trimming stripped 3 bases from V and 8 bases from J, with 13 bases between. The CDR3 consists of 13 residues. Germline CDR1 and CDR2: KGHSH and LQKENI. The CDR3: CASSPLDVSGYTF. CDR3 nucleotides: TGTGCCAGCTCACCTCTCGACGTGAGCGGCTACACCTTC.

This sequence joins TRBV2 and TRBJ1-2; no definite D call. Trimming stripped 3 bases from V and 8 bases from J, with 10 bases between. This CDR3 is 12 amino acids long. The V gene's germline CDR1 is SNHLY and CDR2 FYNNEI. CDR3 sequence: CASSEQFEGYTF. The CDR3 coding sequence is TGTGCCAGCAGTGAGCAGTTTGAGGGCTACACCTTC.

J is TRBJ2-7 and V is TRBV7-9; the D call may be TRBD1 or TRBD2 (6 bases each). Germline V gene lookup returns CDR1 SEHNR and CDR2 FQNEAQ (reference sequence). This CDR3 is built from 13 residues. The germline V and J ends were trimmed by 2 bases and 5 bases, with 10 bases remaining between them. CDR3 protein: CASSLWGANEQYF. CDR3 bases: TGTGCCAGCAGCTTATGGGGGGCCAACGAGCAGTACTTC.

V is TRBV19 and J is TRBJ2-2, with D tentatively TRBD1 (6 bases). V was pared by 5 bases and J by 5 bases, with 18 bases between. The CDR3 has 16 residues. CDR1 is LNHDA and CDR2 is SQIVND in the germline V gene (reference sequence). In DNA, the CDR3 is TGTGCCAGTAGTGACTACAGGGTTGTGAGAACCGGGGAGCTGTTTTTT. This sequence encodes CASSDYRVVRTGELFF. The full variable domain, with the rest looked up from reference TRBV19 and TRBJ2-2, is DGGITQSPKYLFRKEGQNVTLSCEQNLNHDAMYWYRQDPGQGLRLIYYSQIVNDFQKGDIAEGYSVSREKKESFPLTVTSAQKNPTAFYLCASSDYRVVRTGELFFGEGSRLTVL.

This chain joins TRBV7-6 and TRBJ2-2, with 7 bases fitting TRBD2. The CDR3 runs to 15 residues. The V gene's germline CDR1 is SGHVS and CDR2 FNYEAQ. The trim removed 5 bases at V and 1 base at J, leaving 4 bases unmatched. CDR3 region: CASSTLAGNTGELFF. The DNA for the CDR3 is TGTGCCAGCAGCACATTAGCGGGGAACACCGGGGAGCTGTTTTTT.

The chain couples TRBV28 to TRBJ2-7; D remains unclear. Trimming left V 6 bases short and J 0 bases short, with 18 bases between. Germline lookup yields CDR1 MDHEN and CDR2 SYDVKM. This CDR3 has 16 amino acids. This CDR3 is CASRPMGTGYSYEQYF. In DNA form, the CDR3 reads TGTGCCAGCAGACCAATGGGTACTGGATACTCCTACGAGCAGTACTTC.